The clone carrying this TCR beta chain was seen only once. The repertoire was sequenced with immunoSEQ multiplex PCR; TCRdb's copy has only in-frame clones and lacks some. The data show about 150,000 clones, roughly 89% seen once. The data were obtained in a study of blood T cell repertoires in COVID-19. Germline V gene lookup returns CDR1 MNHEY and CDR2 SMNVEV (reference sequence). There are 17 residues in the CDR3. Germline trimming cut 5 bases from V and 7 bases from J; bases unmatched to any gene: 9. The clonotype originates from a human donor in a cohort sampled during active COVID-19. What was sequenced was peripheral blood. The chain recombines TRBV27 with TRBJ2-1, with 15 positions matching TRBD2. The CDR3 nucleotides are TGTGCCAGCAGTCCCTCGGGACTAGCGGGGGGTGAGAATGAGCAGTTCTTC. Encoded protein: CASSPSGLAGGENEQFF.